The sequence of this T cell receptor beta chain was determined in a study of blood T cell repertoires in COVID-19. Measured with immunoSEQ multiplex PCR; TCRdb has only the in-frame clones, and not every one. The data show roughly 180,000 clones, 85% to 90% seen once. The sequence was collected from a man between 65 and 80 years old with active or convalescent COVID-19. The specimen was peripheral blood.

The CDR3 DNA reads TGCGCCAGCAGGGGTAGGCTTTCGGGACATGTCTCCGGGGAGCTGTTTTTT. It specifies CASRGRLSGHVSGELFF. This chain links TRBV4-3 with TRBJ2-2, with D maybe TRBD1 (6 bases). Germline CDR1 is LGHNA and CDR2 is YSLEER. The CDR3 has 17 residues. V shed 6 bases and J shed 6 bases, with 23 bases lying between them.